This T cell receptor beta chain was documented in a study of blood T cell repertoires in COVID-19. Study details: Researchers got acute and convalescent COVID-19 samples from the United States, Italy and Spain. T cells, B-cell-depleted T cells, or PBMCs provided the cDNA or gDNA that served as material.

Authors' methods: Reference gene primer amplification yielded estimated nucleated cell counts. Assay used: immunoSEQ multiplex PCR; TCRdb lists only in-frame clones, some missing. That table furnishes V, J and clone size, whereas the DNA furnished D and trimming. The sample consists of about 28,000 clones, over 70% of them appearing once. V lost 2 bases and J 5 bases, leaving 14 bases between the germline ends. This CDR3 spans 15 amino acids. Per the germline V gene, CDR1 is MDHEN and CDR2 is SYDVKM. The TCR sequence derives from a woman aged 55-70 years with acute or convalescent COVID-19. The sample taken for sequencing was peripheral blood. The V and J genes are TRBV28 and TRBJ2-3; tentative D call: TRBD1 (7 bases). The CDR3 DNA follows: TGTGCCAGCAGTTTAGCAGGGGGGCTAAAAGATACGCAGTATTTT. This gives the protein CASSLAGGLKDTQYF.